The clone carrying this T cell receptor beta chain was detected only a few times. The antigen is undetermined. A sample-barcoded 5' primer and a J-beta primer mix were used in a second PCR of about 6 to 12 cycles. A single record per CDR3 protein comes from TCRdb applying MiXCR to the 5' RACE reads. The sample includes around 990,000 distinct CDR3 sequences, around 27% of them seen just once. The sample originates from a study of blood T cells in healthy people across ages. The CDR3 covers 15 residues. Germline CDR1 is MNHEY and CDR2 is SMNVEV (reference sequence). V lost 5 bases to trimming and J lost 3 bases, with 14 bases between them. The study recruited healthy Caucasian donors from Russia who were aged roughly 6 to 90. Findings and limits, study-wide: As naive T cell percentage varied, TCR beta diversity correlated strongly with it.

The same sample was also studied in work on T cells of mothers and their children. As reported in that work: Normalized overlap was always slightly, never significantly, higher in related than unrelated mother-child pairs.

The sequence derives from a girl aged 2 to 10 in good health. Sequencing used blood. This chain joins TRBV27 and TRBJ2-1; the D is unclear. The CDR3 DNA sequence: TGTGCCAGCAGTAGAGACTCCCCTGGCTACAATGAGCAGTTCTTC. Protein sequence: CASSRDSPGYNEQFF.